These 12 T cell receptor beta chains were all obtained from the same sample, sequenced in a study of T cell clonality in common variable immunodeficiency. Data came from immunoSEQ multiplex PCR; TCRdb stores just in-frame clones and leaves some out. The sample includes more than 65,000 clones, none of them occurring once. The sample taken for sequencing was peripheral blood mononuclear cells. All receptors come from a person aged 18 to 70 in good health.

This clone was seen at least ten times. The read ends 3 residues early relative to the CDR3; the germline J gene fills the gap. The genes are TRBV6-2 or TRBV6-3 and TRBJ2-5, with 9 bases matching TRBD1. The ends lost 6 bases at V and 4 bases at J; junction bases unmatched: 3. This CDR3 comprises 13 residues. Germline V gene sequence: CDR1 MNHEY, CDR2 SVGEGT. The CDR3: CASRPTGGETQYF. The part of the CDR3 DNA that was read is TGTGCCAGCAGACCGACAGGGGGAGAGACC.

This clone was seen at least ten times. The sequenced fragment ends 3 residues before the CDR3 boundary, so the rest is inferred from the germline J gene. The rearrangement joins TRBV11-2 to TRBJ2-7; D possibly corresponds to TRBD1 (6 bases). Trimming took off 5 bases at V and 2 bases at J, with 16 bases between the two ends. This CDR3 spans 15 amino acids. Per the germline V gene, CDR1 is SGHAT and CDR2 is FQNNGV. The CDR3 reads CASSPPQTGAYEQYF. The sequenced CDR3 bases are TGTGCCAGCAGCCCCCCCCAGACAGGCGCCTACGAG.

This clone was seen repeatedly, ten times or more. CDR3: CAISASGTGGTGELFF. The sequenced CDR3 bases are TGTGCCATCAGTGCATCCGGGACAGGGGGCACCGGGGAG. V usage is TRBV10-3 and J usage is TRBJ2-2, with 11 bases fitting TRBD1. The missing CDR3 end, 3 residues past where the read stops, is filled in from the germline J gene. This CDR3 is built from 16 residues. Per the germline V gene, CDR1 is ENHRY and CDR2 is SYGVKD. V gave up 4 bases and J gave up 4 bases; unmatched junction bases: 5.

This clone was detected ten times or more. From the germline J gene comes the end of the CDR3, since the read stops 3 residues before it. V gene TRBV29-1 combines with J gene TRBJ1-1, with D unresolved. The CDR3 consists of 13 residues. The germline CDR1 and CDR2 sequences are SQVTM and ANQGSEA. V lost 7 bases and J 6 bases, leaving 18 bases between the germline ends. The sequenced CDR3 bases are TGCAGCGCCCGCCGGGGAACACTTGCTGAA. Translated, it gives CSARRGTLAE. The whole CDR3 region reads CSARRGTLAEAFF.

On this clone: The CDR3 end falls 3 residues outside the read, so it is completed with the germline J gene. The chain employs TRBV11-2 and TRBJ2-5; no clear D. The CDR3 spans 12 residues. Trimming removed 10 bases from V and 2 bases from J, with 11 bases in between. Germline V gene lookup returns CDR1 SGHAT and CDR2 FQNNGV. CDR3 protein: CATSDWQETQYF. CDR3 DNA (partial): TGTGCCACATCCGACTGGCAAGAGACC.

This clone appeared many times. Sequencing ends 3 residues short of the CDR3 end; the germline J gene provides the rest. V gene TRBV29-1 combines with J gene TRBJ1-2, with D possibly being TRBD1 (5 bases). Trimming removed 3 bases from V and 1 base from J, with 6 bases in between. The germline gives CDR1 SQVTM, CDR2 ANQGSEA. CDR3 length: 12 residues. CDR3 residues: CSVETVNYGYTF. The DNA read from the CDR3 is TGCAGCGTTGAGACAGTTAACTATGGC.

Concerning this clone: With the read ending 3 residues before the CDR3 end, the germline J gene is used to fill in that end. V and J are TRBV11-1 and TRBJ1-2; a weak D match, TRBD1 (6 bases). Germline CDR1 is SGHAT and CDR2 is FQDESV (reference sequence). CDR3 length: 14 amino acids. V lost 3 bases and J 7 bases, leaving 15 bases between the germline ends. The CDR3 here is CASSFLPQGSGYTF. The CDR3 bases that were read are TGTGCCAGCAGCTTTCTCCCACAGGGTAGTGGC.

The sample holds many counts of this clone. Read sequence stops 3 residues before the CDR3 end, and the germline J gene provides the missing end. The genes are TRBV10-3 and TRBJ2-7; no reliable D call. This CDR3 comprises 12 residues. CDR1 is ENHRY and CDR2 is SYGVKD in the germline V gene. Trimming removed 10 bases from V and 4 bases from J, with 14 bases in between. CDR3 bases read: TGTGCCACCCGTGGTGGGCGATACGAG. The encoded protein is CATRGGRYE. The full CDR3 reads CATRGGRYEQYF.

In its sample, this clone was seen many times. The read terminates 3 residues ahead of where the CDR3 ends, so the germline J gene completes it. J is TRBJ2-1 and V is TRBV18; 10 bases align to TRBD1. Germline assignment: CDR1 KGHSH and CDR2 LQKENI. This CDR3 spans 16 amino acids. The J segment lost 2 bases and the V segment lost 4 bases, leaving 5 bases of the junction unmatched. The CDR3 loop reads CASSHTGTGAYNEQFF. CDR3 DNA (partial): TGTGCCAGCTCACACACCGGGACAGGGGCCTACAATGAG.

This clone was seen repeatedly, ten times or more. The observed sequence ends 3 residues before the CDR3 terminus, with the missing tail filled in from the germline J gene. The chain couples TRBV11-3 to TRBJ2-1; 8 bases align to TRBD2. Germline CDR1 and CDR2: SGHNT and YENEEA. CDR3 length equals 14 residues. With 3 bases clipped from V and 7 bases from J, the junction kept 5 bases outside the gene matches. The sequenced CDR3 bases are TGTGCCAGCAGCTTGGCGGGAGGTGGGAATGAG. This sequence encodes CASSLAGGGNE. The entire CDR3 sequence reads CASSLAGGGNEQFF.

There are many counts of this clone. The read ends 3 residues before the CDR3 terminus; that terminus is restored from the germline J gene. The chain joins TRBV6-1 to TRBJ2-2, with D perhaps TRBD2 (5 bases). The CDR3 runs to 14 residues. Per the germline V gene, CDR1 is MNHNS and CDR2 is SASEGT. V was trimmed by 1 base and J by 5 bases, leaving 8 bases between them. CDR3 region: CASSEVGETGELFF. The CDR3 bases that were read are TGTGCCAGCAGTGAAGTCGGGGAGACCGGGGAG.

This clone turned up a few times. With the read ending 3 residues before the CDR3 end, the germline J gene is used to fill in that end. V is TRBV19 and J is TRBJ1-6; 9 bases are shared with TRBD1. There are 14 residues in the CDR3. Germline V gene lookup returns CDR1 LNHDA and CDR2 SQIVND (reference sequence). The V gene end was trimmed by 10 bases and the J gene end by 6 bases; junction bases not matched to a gene: 7. CDR3 protein: CATKAGQGNSPLHF. The CDR3 DNA, read in part, is TGTGCCACTAAGGCGGGACAGGGTAATTCACCC.